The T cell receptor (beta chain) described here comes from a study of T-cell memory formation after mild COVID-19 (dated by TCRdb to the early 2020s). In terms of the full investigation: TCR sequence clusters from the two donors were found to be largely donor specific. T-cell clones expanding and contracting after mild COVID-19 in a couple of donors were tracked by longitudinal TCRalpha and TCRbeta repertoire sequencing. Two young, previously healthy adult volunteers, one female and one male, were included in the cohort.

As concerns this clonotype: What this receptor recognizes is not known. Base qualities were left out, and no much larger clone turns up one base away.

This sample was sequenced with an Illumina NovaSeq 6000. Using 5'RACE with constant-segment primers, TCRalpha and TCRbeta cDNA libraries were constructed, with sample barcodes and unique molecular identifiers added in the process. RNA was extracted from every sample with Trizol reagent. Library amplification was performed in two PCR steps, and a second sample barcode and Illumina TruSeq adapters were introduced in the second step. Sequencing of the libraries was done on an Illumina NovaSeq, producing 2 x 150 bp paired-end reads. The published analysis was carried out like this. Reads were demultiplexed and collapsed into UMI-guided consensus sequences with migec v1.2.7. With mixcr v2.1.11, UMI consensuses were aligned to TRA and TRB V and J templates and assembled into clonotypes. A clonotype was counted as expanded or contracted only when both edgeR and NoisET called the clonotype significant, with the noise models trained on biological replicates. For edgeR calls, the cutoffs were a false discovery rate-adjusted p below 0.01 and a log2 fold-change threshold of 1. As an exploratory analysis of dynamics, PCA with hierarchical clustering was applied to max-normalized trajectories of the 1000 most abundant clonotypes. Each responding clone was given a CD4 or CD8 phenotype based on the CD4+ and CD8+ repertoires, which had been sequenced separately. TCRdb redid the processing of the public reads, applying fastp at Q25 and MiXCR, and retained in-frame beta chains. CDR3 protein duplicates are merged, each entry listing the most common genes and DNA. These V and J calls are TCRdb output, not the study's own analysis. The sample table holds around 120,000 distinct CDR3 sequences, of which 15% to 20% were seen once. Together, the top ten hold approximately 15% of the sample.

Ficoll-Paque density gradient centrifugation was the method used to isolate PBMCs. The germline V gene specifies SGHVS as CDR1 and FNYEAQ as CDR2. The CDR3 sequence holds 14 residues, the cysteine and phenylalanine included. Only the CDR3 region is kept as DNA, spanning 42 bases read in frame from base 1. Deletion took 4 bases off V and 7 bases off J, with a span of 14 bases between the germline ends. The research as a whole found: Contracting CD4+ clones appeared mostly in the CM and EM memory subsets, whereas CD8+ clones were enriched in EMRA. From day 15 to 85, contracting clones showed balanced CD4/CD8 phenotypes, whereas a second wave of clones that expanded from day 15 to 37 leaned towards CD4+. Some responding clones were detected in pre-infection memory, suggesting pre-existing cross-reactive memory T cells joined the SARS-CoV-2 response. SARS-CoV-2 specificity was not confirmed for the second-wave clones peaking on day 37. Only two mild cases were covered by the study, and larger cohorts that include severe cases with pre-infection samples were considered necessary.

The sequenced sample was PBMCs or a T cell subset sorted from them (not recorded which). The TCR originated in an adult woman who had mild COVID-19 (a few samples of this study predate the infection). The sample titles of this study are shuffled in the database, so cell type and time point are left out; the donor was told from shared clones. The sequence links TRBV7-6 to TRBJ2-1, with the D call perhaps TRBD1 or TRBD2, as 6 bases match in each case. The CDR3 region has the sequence CASSYGGSQNEQFF. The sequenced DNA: TGTGCCAGCAGCTACGGGGGCTCCCAGAATGAGCAGTTCTTC.